Sequencing of this T cell receptor beta chain was carried out in a study of T cell clones after liver transplantation. Generated by immunoSEQ multiplex PCR, the TCRdb table keeps only in-frame clones and is missing some. The sample contains 68,000 or so clones, 75% to 90% of which appear only once. CDR1 and CDR2 from the germline V gene are MDHEN and SYDVKM. The CDR3 loop spans 14 amino acids. The V gene lost 3 bases and the J gene lost 2 bases, with 10 bases spanning the gap. V gene TRBV28 combines with J gene TRBJ2-5; possibly TRBD2 for D (6 bases). The receptor comes from a human donor who received a liver transplant. The sample was CD4+ T cells from blood, taken before liver transplant. CDR3 coding DNA: TGTGCCAGCAGTTTGTCACTAGCTCAAGAGACCCAGTACTTC. Protein: CASSLSLAQETQYF.